Given below is one T cell receptor (beta chain) in context. What it binds is not known. TCRdb reanalysed the reads using MiXCR and keeps one entry per CDR3 protein. The sample has 750,000 to 900,000 distinct CDR3 sequences; about 27% are singletons. V dropped 6 bases and J dropped 0 bases, with 15 bases sitting between them. Germline CDR1 is LNHDA and CDR2 is SQIVND (reference sequence). This CDR3 has 17 residues. These data are taken from a study of T cell repertoires in cytomegalovirus infection. Across the study: In public TCR beta signatures, there were indications of both CMV infection and matching HLA type. General study findings and limits: In two of eight donors, the top clonotype was HLA-C-restricted CMV-specific. Adding up the frequency of public TCR beta families identified people who carried CMV plus the relevant HLA.

Sequencing used cultured CD8+ T cells from PBMCs, obtained from culture after CMV antigen stimulation. The genes are TRBV19 and TRBJ1-6; D remains ambiguous. The clonotype originates from a human donor in good health (CMV status not recorded). Some clones in this sample may be carry-over from other donors' samples. CDR3 bases: TGTGCCAGTAGCATAACTTCGGGAAGCTCCTATAATTCACCCCTCCACTTT. Translating gives CASSITSGSSYNSPLHF.